This TCR beta chain was retrieved from a study of regulatory T cells in long-lasting Graves disease (dated by TCRdb to about 2021). General notes on the study: Persistent Graves' disease meant more than 5 years of antithyroid drug treatment with TSH receptor autoantibodies that stayed positive. A total of 33 samples underwent TCR sequencing, from about 13 patients with persistent Graves' disease and 20 or so patients with newly diagnosed Graves' disease. The study was conducted in China and was registered as a clinical trial. In the clinical cohort, patients with persistent Graves' disease had used antithyroid drugs for an average of about 9.3 years. Persistent Graves' disease patients were compared with newly diagnosed Graves' disease patients by peripheral blood TCR sequencing and RNA sequencing.

The study at large found these results: As a limitation, the authors acknowledged that the small sample size may reduce accuracy. Sequencing and analysis were limited to the TCR beta chain. Patients with persistent disease shared more public clonotypes (about 2,900) than newly diagnosed patients did (roughly 970). Lower TCR Shannon entropy and fewer highly expanded clones were observed in persistent Graves' disease patients than in newly diagnosed patients, which suggested clonal expansion. Because the primary lesion, thyroid tissue, could not be accessed, the study looked at peripheral blood alone. Preferential use of TRBV28, TRBJ1-2 and TRBJ2-5 was observed in persistent disease, whereas TRBV20-1 and TRBJ2-1 were favored in newly diagnosed disease.

In this sample, this clonotype turned up a few times. It lacks a known antigen. At one boundary the junction diverges from the germline segment, which might be a read error. Library preparation used multiplex PCR. Sequencing used an Illumina HiSeq 4000. TCR beta libraries were built with iRepertoire HTBI primers and Arm-PCR amplification of CDR3 regions. Before sequencing, the PCR products went through gel purification. For the original study's pipeline: A total of 62 TRBV and some 13 TRBJ segments were identified across samples and were used for gene usage analysis of CDR3 amino acid clonotypes. COPE and FqMerger were used to merge filtered high-quality paired reads into contigs. BLAST was used to align contigs to IMGT TRBV, TRBD and TRBJ reference genes, with CDR3 defined following IMGT. Clonotypes above 0.1% frequency were classified as highly expanded clones. Repertoire diversity was measured by Shannon entropy, and V-J evenness by the Gini coefficient. A clonotype found in more than one individual was treated as public. TCRdb took the public reads, trimmed them with fastp at Q25, ran MiXCR for clone calling and kept in-frame beta chains. Every entry covers one CDR3 protein and lists the most common genes and DNA from its rows. The V and J calls reflect TCRdb's pipeline rather than the authors' work. Present in this sample are about 450,000 distinct CDR3 sequences, about a quarter of which were seen just once. Roughly 26% of the sample rests with the top ten.

The meaning of the sample's time point label: persistent/refractory GD, antithyroid drugs over 5 years with positive TRAb. For both TCR sequencing and RNA sequencing, RNA was extracted from PBMCs in TRIzol. The diagnosis of Graves' disease was made according to American Thyroid Association guidelines. Patients for the study were recruited at an endocrinology department in Xi'an, China. Each patient gave about 10 milliliters of peripheral blood, collected in an EDTA anticoagulant tube. Ficoll Paque Plus density gradient separation was used to isolate PBMCs, and no further T cell sorting was done. An Agilent 2100 Bioanalyzer and agarose gel were used to assess RNA quality, and a NanoDrop 2000 was used to measure RNA concentration. Taken from cysteine to phenylalanine, the CDR3 has 14 residues. Only the CDR3 region is kept as DNA, spanning 42 bases read in frame from base 1. CDR1 DFQATT and CDR2 SNEGSKA are derived from the germline V gene (reference sequence).

This sample comprised peripheral blood mononuclear cells (PBMCs), obtained when the disease was refractory, from a patient treated with antithyroid drugs. The chain uses TRBV20-1 and TRBJ2-7, with TRBD1 perhaps the D gene, on 6 matching bases. This clonotype was sampled from a female donor with Graves disease. CDR3 reads: CSARDGQKVYEQYF. The DNA sequence is given as TGCAGTGCTCGAGACGGACAGAAAGTCTACGAGCAGTACTTC.